The rows below give T cell receptor beta chains drawn from one sample of a study of blood T cell repertoires in COVID-19. The table came from immunoSEQ multiplex PCR; TCRdb's copy has only in-frame clones and leaves some out. The table lists approximately 190,000 clones, 70% to 90% of them singletons. The sequencing sample was made of peripheral blood. The receptors originated from an elderly man with acute or convalescent COVID-19. CDR3s include the opening cysteine and the closing phenylalanine or tryptophan. Each record gives: V gene, clone size, J gene, D gene, CDR3 protein, CDR3 DNA. A D gene is named only where the DNA matches it firmly. Not every row has a clone size; where given, it reads once, few, many or a size class.

v_gene: TRBV11-2
abundance: NA
j_gene: TRBJ2-1
d_gene: TRBD2
CDR3aa: CASSFMSGAYNEQFF
CDR3nt: TGTGCCAGCAGCTTTATGAGCGGGGCCTACAATGAGCAGTTCTTC

v_gene: TRBV30
abundance: NA
j_gene: TRBJ1-1
d_gene: NA
CDR3aa: CAWSVQGNTEAFF
CDR3nt: TGTGCCTGGAGTGTACAGGGCAACACTGAAGCTTTCTTT

v_gene: TRBV27
abundance: NA
j_gene: TRBJ2-1
d_gene: NA
CDR3aa: CASSFGDRPGNEQFF
CDR3nt: TGTGCCAGCAGTTTTGGAGACAGACCGGGCAATGAGCAGTTCTTC

v_gene: TRBV3-1/TRBV3-2
abundance: NA
j_gene: TRBJ2-5
d_gene: TRBD2
CDR3aa: CASSPQAGLRETQYF
CDR3nt: TGTGCCAGCAGCCCCCAAGCGGGACTCAGAGAGACCCAGTACTTC

v_gene: TRBV18
abundance: NA
j_gene: TRBJ2-1
d_gene: NA
CDR3aa: CASSPSRDYNEQFF
CDR3nt: TGTGCCAGCTCACCTTCTCGGGACTACAATGAGCAGTTCTTC

v_gene: TRBV7-3
abundance: once
j_gene: TRBJ2-2
d_gene: TRBD2
CDR3aa: CASSLLAGGLGGELFF
CDR3nt: TGTGCCAGCAGCTTATTGGCGGGAGGGCTCGGCGGGGAGCTGTTTTTT

v_gene: TRBV24-1
abundance: NA
j_gene: TRBJ1-5
d_gene: NA
CDR3aa: CATSDYSVPQHF
CDR3nt: TGTGCCACCAGTGATTACAGTGTCCCCCAGCATTTT

v_gene: TRBV7-9
abundance: NA
j_gene: TRBJ2-5
d_gene: NA
CDR3aa: CASSLARVEETQYF
CDR3nt: TGTGCCAGCAGCTTAGCTCGGGTCGAAGAGACCCAGTACTTC

v_gene: TRBV7-2
abundance: NA
j_gene: TRBJ1-6
d_gene: NA
CDR3aa: CASSFVGGSPLHF
CDR3nt: TGTGCCAGCAGCTTCGTGGGGGGTTCACCCCTCCACTTT

v_gene: TRBV23-1
abundance: NA
j_gene: TRBJ2-7
d_gene: TRBD1
CDR3aa: CASSQSTGDYEQYF
CDR3nt: TGCGCCAGCAGTCAATCGACAGGGGACTACGAGCAGTACTTC

v_gene: TRBV6-5
abundance: NA
j_gene: TRBJ1-6
d_gene: TRBD1
CDR3aa: CASRDRDNSPLHF
CDR3nt: TGTGCCAGCCGGGACAGGGATAATTCACCCCTCCACTTT

v_gene: TRBV6-5
abundance: NA
j_gene: TRBJ1-2
d_gene: NA
CDR3aa: CASSPLRGYGYTF
CDR3nt: TGTGCCAGCAGTCCCCTCAGGGGCTATGGCTACACCTTC

v_gene: TRBV2
abundance: NA
j_gene: TRBJ2-7
d_gene: TRBD1
CDR3aa: CASGDRVPYEQYF
CDR3nt: TGTGCCAGCGGCGACAGGGTGCCCTACGAGCAGTACTTC

v_gene: TRBV5-5
abundance: NA
j_gene: TRBJ2-4
d_gene: NA
CDR3aa: CASSRPEGNIQYF
CDR3nt: TGTGCCAGCAGCCGACCAGAGGGAAACATTCAGTACTTC

v_gene: TRBV4-3
abundance: NA
j_gene: TRBJ2-6
d_gene: NA
CDR3aa: CASSQDNGSGANVLTF
CDR3nt: TGCGCCAGCAGCCAAGATAACGGCTCTGGGGCCAACGTCCTGACTTTC

v_gene: TRBV24-1
abundance: NA
j_gene: TRBJ2-7
d_gene: TRBD1
CDR3aa: CATSGQDREQYF
CDR3nt: TGTGCCACCAGTGGCCAGGACAGGGAGCAGTACTTC

v_gene: TRBV7-9
abundance: NA
j_gene: TRBJ2-7
d_gene: NA
CDR3aa: CASSYQGSIYEQYF
CDR3nt: TGTGCCAGCAGCTACCAGGGGTCTATCTACGAGCAGTACTTC

v_gene: TRBV19
abundance: NA
j_gene: TRBJ1-3
d_gene: NA
CDR3aa: CASSRPGQTVGNTIYF
CDR3nt: TGTGCCAGTAGTAGACCCGGACAGACCGTTGGAAACACCATATATTTT

v_gene: TRBV6-5
abundance: NA
j_gene: TRBJ2-2
d_gene: TRBD1
CDR3aa: CASSRGQVDTGELFF
CDR3nt: TGTGCCAGCAGTAGAGGACAGGTTGACACCGGGGAGCTGTTTTTT

v_gene: TRBV6-5
abundance: NA
j_gene: TRBJ1-2
d_gene: NA
CDR3aa: CASSRDFSGYGYTF
CDR3nt: TGTGCCAGCAGTCGGGATTTTTCTGGCTATGGCTACACCTTC

v_gene: TRBV7-3
abundance: NA
j_gene: TRBJ2-2
d_gene: NA
CDR3aa: CASSLTRQTGELFF
CDR3nt: TGTGCCAGCAGCTTAACGAGGCAAACCGGGGAGCTGTTTTTT

v_gene: TRBV7-2
abundance: once
j_gene: TRBJ2-7
d_gene: TRBD2
CDR3aa: CASSLAAAGGPFLVEQYF
CDR3nt: TGTGCCAGCAGCTTAGCCGCGGCGGGAGGGCCGTTTCTAGTCGAGCAGTACTTC

v_gene: TRBV29-1
abundance: NA
j_gene: TRBJ1-1
d_gene: NA
CDR3aa: CSGHRSGTEAFF
CDR3nt: TGCAGCGGGCACAGGAGTGGGACTGAAGCTTTCTTT

v_gene: TRBV5-6
abundance: NA
j_gene: TRBJ2-1
d_gene: TRBD2
CDR3aa: CASSSWGSGGYNEQFF
CDR3nt: TGTGCCAGCAGCTCGTGGGGTAGCGGGGGCTACAATGAGCAGTTCTTC

v_gene: TRBV4-1
abundance: NA
j_gene: TRBJ1-4
d_gene: NA
CDR3aa: CASSQDQGAAESTNEKLFF
CDR3nt: TGCGCCAGCAGCCAAGATCAAGGGGCAGCCGAATCAACTAATGAAAAACTGTTTTTT

v_gene: TRBV10-3
abundance: NA
j_gene: TRBJ1-1
d_gene: NA
CDR3aa: CAIRARDTTEAFF
CDR3nt: TGTGCCATCAGAGCCAGGGATACCACTGAAGCTTTCTTT

v_gene: TRBV10-3
abundance: NA
j_gene: TRBJ1-2
d_gene: NA
CDR3aa: CAISESLVGSQGYGYTF
CDR3nt: TGTGCCATCAGTGAGTCATTGGTTGGGTCCCAGGGATATGGCTACACCTTC

v_gene: TRBV18
abundance: NA
j_gene: TRBJ2-5
d_gene: NA
CDR3aa: CASSPKDTGQETQYF
CDR3nt: TGTGCCAGCTCACCAAAGGATACAGGTCAAGAGACCCAGTACTTC

v_gene: TRBV19
abundance: NA
j_gene: TRBJ2-1
d_gene: NA
CDR3aa: CASKTLDTSNNEQFF
CDR3nt: TGTGCCAGTAAAACCCTCGACACTTCCAACAATGAGCAGTTCTTC